The 11 T cell receptor beta chains below all came from one sample that was sequenced in a study of T-cell memory formation after mild COVID-19. TCRdb re-called the 5' RACE reads through MiXCR, storing one row per CDR3 protein. The data hold about 100,000 distinct CDR3 sequences, with 15% to 20% observed a single time. The source material was PBMCs or a T cell subset sorted from them (not recorded which). These receptors were collected from a man younger than 35 who had mild COVID-19 (a few samples of this study predate the infection). Cell type and time point are not known.

This chain uses TRBV5-1 with TRBJ1-2, with 9 bases fitting TRBD1. Germline CDR1 SGHRS, CDR2 YFSETQ. The CDR3 runs to 14 residues. The V segment lost 4 bases and the J segment 4 bases; nucleotides outside the gene matches: 5. CDR3 in amino acids: CASSEGQGTYGYTF. CDR3 bases: TGCGCCAGCAGCGAGGGACAGGGAACCTATGGCTACACCTTC.

This sequence joins TRBV6-2 or TRBV6-3 and TRBJ2-7, with TRBD2 matching 7 bases. Germline CDR1 MNHEY, CDR2 SVGEGT. Unmatched junction bases numbered 10, after V lost 2 bases and J lost 0 bases. The CDR3 has 17 amino acids. In DNA, the CDR3 is TGTGCCAGCAGTTACAAGCTAGCGGTGACTAGCTCCTACGAGCAGTACGTC. It yields the protein CASSYKLAVTSSYEQYV.

The rearrangement uses TRBV7-2 and TRBJ2-7; the match to TRBD1 covers 9 bases. The V gene end was trimmed by 5 bases and the J gene end by 4 bases; junction bases not matched to a gene: 15. Germline V gene lookup returns CDR1 SGHTA and CDR2 FQGNSA. The CDR3 loop spans 17 amino acids. As DNA, the CDR3 is TGTGCCAGCAGCGCCAGAGCCACAGGGGGCCTGAAGTACGAGCAGTACTTC. This gives the protein CASSARATGGLKYEQYF.

The chain joins TRBV20-1 to TRBJ2-7; a possible D gene is TRBD1 (5 bases). This CDR3 spans 14 amino acids. Germline V gene data show CDR1 as DFQATT and CDR2 as SNEGSKA (reference sequence). Between the trimmed V and J ends, which lost 5 bases and 3 bases, there was a span of 17 bases. The chain's CDR3 is CSAAGHGDFYEQYF. Here the CDR3 DNA reads TGCAGTGCTGCCGGACACGGAGATTTCTACGAGCAGTACTTC.

This clonotype was observed a few times. The V and J genes are TRBV4-1 and TRBJ2-3, with D possibly being TRBD1 (7 bases). The V end lost 3 bases, the J end lost 9 bases, and 19 bases lay between the germline ends. Germline V gives CDR1 MGHRA, CDR2 YSYEKL. There are 15 residues in the CDR3. The CDR3 sequence: CASSQEGAVRVTQYF. In nucleotides, the CDR3 is TGCGCCAGCAGCCAGGAGGGGGCGGTGAGGGTCACGCAGTATTTT.

The V call is TRBV18, the J call TRBJ2-7; TRBD2 aligns across 11 bases. V gave up 3 bases and J gave up 6 bases; unmatched junction bases: 4. The CDR3 is 14 residues long. Germline V lookup: CDR1 KGHSH, CDR2 LQKENI. CDR3 in amino acids: CASSPASGGSEQYV. The CDR3 DNA is TGTGCCAGCTCACCTGCTAGCGGGGGGAGCGAGCAGTACGTC.

This clonotype was observed at least ten times. The chain carries TRBV7-9 and TRBJ1-4; D remains ambiguous. The germline CDR1 and CDR2 sequences are SEHNR and FQNEAQ (reference sequence). Trimming removed 2 bases at V and 7 bases at J, with 8 bases between. The CDR3 extends over 13 amino acids. CDR3 nucleotides: TGTGCCAGCAGCTTAATAGAACGTGAAAAACTGTTTTTT. It specifies CASSLIEREKLFF.

The chain is built from TRBV7-9 and TRBJ1-2, with 7 bases matching TRBD1. The germline gives CDR1 SEHNR, CDR2 FQNEAQ (reference sequence). The CDR3 runs 14 residues. After removal of 2 bases from V and 7 bases from J, the junction contained 7 bases not matched to a gene. The CDR3 nucleotides read TGTGCCAGCAGCTTACCCGACAGGGAAGGTGGCTACACCTTC. It codes for CASSLPDREGGYTF. The full variable domain, rest sourced from reference TRBV7-9 and TRBJ1-2, is DTGVSQNPRHKITKRGQNVTFRCDPISEHNRLYWYRQTLGQGPEFLTYFQNEAQLEKSRLLSDRFSAERPKGSFSTLEIQRTEQGDSAMYLCASSLPDREGGYTFGSGTRLTVV.

This clonotype was seen only a few times. The rearrangement links TRBV5-6 to TRBJ2-7; 10 bases align to TRBD1. This CDR3 region has 15 residues. From germline, CDR1 is SGHDT and CDR2 YYEEEE. V lost 4 bases and J lost 4; bases outside the gene matches: 8. CDR3 nucleotide sequence: TGTGCCAGCAGCGATCCGGGACAGGGGTTATACGAGCAGTACTTC. Its protein product is CASSDPGQGLYEQYF.

The chain is built from TRBV2 and TRBJ2-7, with D possibly matching TRBD1 (6 bases). V shed 10 bases and J shed 3 bases, with 10 bases lying between them. The CDR3 covers 11 residues. Germline values: CDR1 SNHLY, CDR2 FYNNEI. The CDR3 spells CAIQQGYEQYF. Here the CDR3 DNA reads TGTGCCATACAACAGGGCTACGAGCAGTACTTC. The full variable domain, its missing parts supplied by reference TRBV2 and TRBJ2-7, is EPEVTQTPSHQVTQMGQEVILRCVPISNHLYFYWYRQILGQKVEFLVSFYNNEISEKSEIFDDQFSVERPDGSNFTLKIRSTKLEDSAMYFCAIQQGYEQYFGPGTRLTVT.

The chain combines TRBV10-3 with TRBJ1-2, with D possibly being TRBD1 (6 bases). V gave up 2 bases and J gave up 3 bases, with 10 bases separating them. CDR3 length: 14 residues. The germline V gene encodes CDR1 ENHRY and CDR2 SYGVKD. As DNA, the CDR3 is TGTGCCATCAGTGAGAGAGGGGGTTACTATGGCTACACCTTC. Translating gives CAISERGGYYGYTF.